One sample yielded the 3 T cell receptor beta chains listed below, sequenced in a study of T cells in Graves' hyperthyroidism and ophthalmopathy. Amplification of TCR beta CDR3 regions used RNA as the template. HTBI primers were used for first-round RT-PCR of the TCR CDR3. TCRdb re-derived calls from the multiplex PCR reads in MiXCR, one entry per CDR3 protein. This sample has 700,000 or so distinct CDR3 sequences; about a sixth occur once, and the top ten carry roughly 8%. The sequenced sample was blood. The receptors were gathered from a man between 18 and 35 years old with Graves' hyperthyroidism.

This clonotype was detected ten times or more. DNA of the CDR3: TGCAGTGCCTTAACCAAGCCGGGACTACCTTCCGAGCAGTACTTC. Translation: CSALTKPGLPSEQYF. The chain employs TRBV20-1 and TRBJ2-7, with TRBD2 identical over 7 bases. The germline V gene has CDR1 DFQATT and CDR2 SNEGSKA (reference sequence). The CDR3 is made up of 15 amino acids. V gave up 6 bases and J gave up 6 bases; unmatched junction bases: 17.

This clonotype was found many times. V gene TRBV20-1 combines with J gene TRBJ2-1, with a tentative D call TRBD2 (5 bases). CDR3 size: 16 residues. The germline CDR1 and CDR2 sequences are DFQATT and SNEGSKA (reference sequence). Trimming took off 0 bases at V and 8 bases at J, with 20 bases between the two ends. The CDR3: CSARDRSKPTRDEQFF. CDR3 DNA sequence: TGCAGTGCTAGAGATCGGAGCAAACCCACGAGGGATGAGCAGTTCTTC.

This clonotype has at least ten counts. This chain joins TRBV2 and TRBJ2-7; D unresolved. Trimming took off 3 bases at V and 4 bases at J, with 13 bases between the two ends. Looked up from germline, CDR1 is SNHLY and CDR2 is FYNNEI. This CDR3 spans 14 amino acids. As DNA, the CDR3 is TGTGCCAGCAGTGACGACCGGTTGGGTTACGAGCAGTACTTC. This sequence encodes CASSDDRLGYEQYF.